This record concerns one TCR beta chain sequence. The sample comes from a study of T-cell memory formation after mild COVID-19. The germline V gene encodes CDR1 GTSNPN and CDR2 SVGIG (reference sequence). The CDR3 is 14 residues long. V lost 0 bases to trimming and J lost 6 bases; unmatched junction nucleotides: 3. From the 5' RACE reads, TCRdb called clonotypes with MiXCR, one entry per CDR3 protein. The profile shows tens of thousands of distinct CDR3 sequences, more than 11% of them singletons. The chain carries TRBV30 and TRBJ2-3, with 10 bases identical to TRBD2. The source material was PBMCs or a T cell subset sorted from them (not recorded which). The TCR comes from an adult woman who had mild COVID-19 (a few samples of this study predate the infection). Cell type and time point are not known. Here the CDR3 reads CAWSVGTSADTQYF. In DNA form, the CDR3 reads TGTGCCTGGAGTGTAGGGACTAGCGCGGATACGCAGTATTTT.